A selection of T cell receptor beta chains follows, all from one sample in a study of blood T cell repertoires in COVID-19. Libraries were prepared by immunoSEQ multiplex PCR; TCRdb keeps only in-frame clonotypes and omits some of them. The repertoire consists of roughly 120,000 clones, with roughly four fifths occurring once and the leading ten covering roughly an eighth. Sequencing was done on a sample of peripheral blood. The receptors come from a human donor in a cohort sampled during active COVID-19. CDR3s include the opening cysteine and the closing phenylalanine or tryptophan. The D gene is left open where the match is weak. Where a row states a size, it is once, few, many or the class of an expanded clone; other rows omit it.

D: TRBD2
V: TRBV10-2
J: TRBJ2-5
length: 16
size: once
CDR3: CASTGLAGGPPGTQYF
DNA: TGCGCCAGCACAGGACTAGCGGGGGGCCCCCCAGGGACCCAGTACTTC

D: TRBD1
V: TRBV11-2
J: TRBJ1-2
length: 13
size: NA
CDR3: CASSQDRDYGYTF
DNA: TGTGCCAGCAGCCAAGACAGGGACTATGGCTACACCTTC

D: TRBD1
V: TRBV5-4
J: TRBJ2-7
length: 16
size: NA
CDR3: CASSQPPGTELSEQYF
DNA: TGTGCCAGCAGCCAACCTCCCGGGACAGAGTTATCAGAGCAGTACTTC

D: NA
V: TRBV2
J: TRBJ1-6
length: 13
size: few
CDR3: CASSEWRQSPLHF
DNA: TGTGCCAGCAGTGAATGGCGGCAGTCACCCCTCCACTTT

D: NA
V: TRBV7-6
J: TRBJ2-3
length: 14
size: once
CDR3: CASSLGSSPDTQYF
DNA: TGTGCCAGCAGCTTAGGGAGTAGCCCCGATACGCAGTATTTT

D: NA
V: TRBV11-2
J: TRBJ2-5
length: 14
size: NA
CDR3: CASSLGHIQETQYF
DNA: TGTGCCAGCAGCTTAGGACACATCCAAGAGACCCAGTACTTC

D: TRBD2
V: TRBV25-1
J: TRBJ2-3
length: 16
size: few
CDR3: CASSWAGGLDTDTQYF
DNA: TGTGCCAGCAGTTGGGCGGGGGGGCTTGACACAGATACGCAGTATTTT

D: NA
V: TRBV18
J: TRBJ2-2
length: 15
size: NA
CDR3: CASSPYELNTGELFF
DNA: TGTGCCAGCTCACCATACGAACTGAACACCGGGGAGCTGTTTTTT

D: NA
V: TRBV12-3/TRBV12-4
J: TRBJ2-7
length: 12
size: NA
CDR3: CASSPRGNEQYF
DNA: TGTGCCAGCAGCCCTCGGGGGAACGAGCAGTACTTC

D: NA
V: TRBV6-2/TRBV6-3
J: TRBJ1-1
length: 17
size: few
CDR3: CASSYSGSANMNTEAFF
DNA: TGTGCCAGCAGTTACTCGGGCTCGGCAAACATGAACACTGAAGCTTTCTTT

D: NA
V: TRBV21-1
J: TRBJ1-1
length: 14
size: NA
CDR3: CATGTGGRWTEAFF
DNA: TGTGCCACCGGGACAGGGGGCCGGTGGACTGAAGCTTTCTTT

D: TRBD1
V: TRBV6-4
J: TRBJ2-2
length: 14
size: NA
CDR3: CASRQGANTGELFF
DNA: TGTGCCAGCCGACAGGGGGCTAACACCGGGGAGCTGTTTTTT

D: NA
V: TRBV28
J: TRBJ1-2
length: 12
size: NA
CDR3: CASSQQGDGYTF
DNA: TGTGCCAGCAGTCAACAGGGAGACGGCTACACCTTC

D: TRBD1
V: TRBV14
J: TRBJ1-3
length: 18
size: NA
CDR3: CASSQLGTGLSSGNTIYF
DNA: TGTGCCAGCAGCCAACTTGGGACAGGACTTTCCTCTGGAAACACCATATATTTT

D: NA
V: TRBV19
J: TRBJ2-1
length: 16
size: NA
CDR3: CASSRAGTGIHNEQFF
DNA: TGTGCCAGTAGTAGGGCTGGAACAGGGATCCACAATGAGCAGTTCTTC

D: NA
V: TRBV11-2
J: TRBJ2-2
length: 13
size: NA
CDR3: CASSSQGAGELFF
DNA: TGTGCCAGCAGCTCACAGGGAGCCGGGGAGCTGTTTTTT

D: NA
V: TRBV4-2
J: TRBJ1-1
length: 14
size: NA
CDR3: CASSQDLLNTEAFF
DNA: TGTGCCAGCAGCCAAGATCTACTGAACACTGAAGCTTTCTTT

D: NA
V: TRBV7-6
J: TRBJ1-4
length: 14
size: NA
CDR3: CASSLGWGGEKLFF
DNA: TGTGCCAGCAGCCTGGGCTGGGGGGGTGAAAAACTGTTTTTT

D: TRBD2
V: TRBV2
J: TRBJ2-2
length: 18
size: few
CDR3: CASSDPTSGGVRTGELFF
DNA: TGTGCCAGCAGTGACCCGACTAGCGGGGGGGTTCGGACCGGGGAGCTGTTTTTT

D: NA
V: TRBV5-1
J: TRBJ2-6
length: 16
size: NA
CDR3: CASSRTIDSGANVLTF
DNA: TGCGCCAGCAGCCGTACAATTGACTCTGGGGCCAACGTCCTGACTTTC

D: TRBD2
V: TRBV6-2/TRBV6-3
J: TRBJ2-3
length: 19
size: once
CDR3: CASSYPGGSGPSSTDTQYF
DNA: TGTGCCAGCAGTTACCCCGGAGGTAGCGGGCCCTCTAGCACAGATACGCAGTATTTT

D: NA
V: TRBV18
J: TRBJ2-5
length: 16
size: NA
CDR3: CASSPPSDRYGETQYF
DNA: TGTGCCAGCTCACCACCCTCCGACAGATACGGGGAGACCCAGTACTTC

D: NA
V: TRBV5-1
J: TRBJ1-4
length: 15
size: NA
CDR3: CASSEKVEANEKLFF
DNA: TGCGCCAGCAGCGAAAAGGTGGAGGCTAATGAAAAACTGTTTTTT

D: TRBD1
V: TRBV5-6
J: TRBJ1-1
length: 13
size: NA
CDR3: CASSSGTGLEAFF
DNA: TGTGCCAGCAGCTCCGGGACAGGCCTTGAAGCTTTCTTT

D: NA
V: TRBV5-1
J: TRBJ2-5
length: 15
size: NA
CDR3: CASTGGPKGQETQYF
DNA: TGCGCCAGCACCGGGGGGCCAAAGGGTCAAGAGACCCAGTACTTC

D: TRBD2
V: TRBV14
J: TRBJ2-1
length: 17
size: NA
CDR3: CASSQFRLAGPYNEQFF
DNA: TGTGCCAGCAGCCAATTCCGTTTAGCGGGACCCTACAATGAGCAGTTCTTC

D: NA
V: TRBV3-1/TRBV3-2
J: TRBJ2-3
length: 14
size: once
CDR3: CASSPRPGADTQYF
DNA: TGTGCCAGCAGCCCTCGACCAGGCGCAGATACGCAGTATTTT

D: TRBD1
V: TRBV10-3
J: TRBJ1-5
length: 15
size: NA
CDR3: CAISKTGDGNQPQHF
DNA: TGTGCCATCAGTAAGACAGGGGACGGGAATCAGCCCCAGCATTTT